The sequence of this TCR beta chain was determined in a study of OX40 agonist ivuxolimab in advanced cancers. Study in general: Partial responses were recorded for three patients, including one with hepatocellular carcinoma and two with cutaneous melanoma.

The germline V gene has CDR1 SGHDT and CDR2 YYEEEE. This CDR3 is 16 amino acids long. V dropped 2 bases and J dropped 5 bases, with 17 bases sitting between them. Data came from immunoSEQ multiplex PCR; TCRdb stores just in-frame clones and leaves some out. The sample has 13,000 to 15,000 clones; roughly three quarters are singletons. The chain combines TRBV5-6 with TRBJ2-1; the D gene is possibly TRBD1 (6 bases). Source: CD4+ or CD8+ T cells sorted from blood, taken in a trial of the OX40 agonist ivuxolimab. The sequence derives from an adult with an advanced solid tumor such as melanoma, head and neck, liver or kidney cancer. CDR3 residues: CASSFASGVVHNEQFF. CDR3 nucleotide sequence: TGTGCCAGCAGCTTCGCCTCAGGGGTGGTGCACAATGAGCAGTTCTTC.